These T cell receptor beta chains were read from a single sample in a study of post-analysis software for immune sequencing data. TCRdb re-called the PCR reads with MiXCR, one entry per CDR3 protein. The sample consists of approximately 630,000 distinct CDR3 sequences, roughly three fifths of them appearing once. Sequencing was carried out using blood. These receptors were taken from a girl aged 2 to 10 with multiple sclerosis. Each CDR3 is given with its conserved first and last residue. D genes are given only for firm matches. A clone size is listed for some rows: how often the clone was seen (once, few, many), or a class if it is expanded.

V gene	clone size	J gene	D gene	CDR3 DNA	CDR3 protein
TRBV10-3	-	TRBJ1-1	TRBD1	TGTGCCATCCGGGCGGGACAGGTGAACACTGAAGCTTTCTTT	CAIRAGQVNTEAFF
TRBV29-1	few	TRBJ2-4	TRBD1	TGCAGCGTTGAGTTAGGGGGCGAAAACATTCAGTACTTC	CSVELGGENIQYF
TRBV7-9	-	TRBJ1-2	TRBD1	TGTGCCAGCAGCTCCGGACAGGGCCTACCCGAGGACTATGGCTACACCTTC	CASSSGQGLPEDYGYTF
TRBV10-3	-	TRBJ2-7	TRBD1	TGTGCCATCAGTCAGGGGGCTGGTGAGCAGTACTTC	CAISQGAGEQYF
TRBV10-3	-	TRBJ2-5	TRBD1	TGTGCCATCAGTCGGGACAGAGAAGAGACCCAGTACTTC	CAISRDREETQYF
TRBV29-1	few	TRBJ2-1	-	TGCAGCGTTGAAGAAAGGGCAGGGACCTACAATGAGCAGTTCTTC	CSVEERAGTYNEQFF
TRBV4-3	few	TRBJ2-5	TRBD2	TGCGCCAGCAGCCAAGATCGTGGGGGACTACCCACACAGTACTTC	CASSQDRGGLPTQYF
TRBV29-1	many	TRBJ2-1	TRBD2	TGCAGCGTTGTCGAGCGGGGGACTTACAATGAGCAGTTCTTC	CSVVERGTYNEQFF
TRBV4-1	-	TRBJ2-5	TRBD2	TGCGCCAGCAGCCAAGATCCTGGGACTAGCCCCCTTGGGACCCAGTACTTC	CASSQDPGTSPLGTQYF
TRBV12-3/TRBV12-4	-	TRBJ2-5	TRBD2	TGTGCCAGCAGTGGGATTGAGCGGGAGAAGGGAGAGACCCAGTACTTC	CASSGIEREKGETQYF
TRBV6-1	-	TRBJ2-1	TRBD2	TGTGCCAGCAGTCGGACTGATCTAGCGGGGGGGCCCAATGAGCAGTTCTTC	CASSRTDLAGGPNEQFF
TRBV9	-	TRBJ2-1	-	TGTGCCAGCAGCGTATCGGATGAGCAGTTCTTC	CASSVSDEQFF
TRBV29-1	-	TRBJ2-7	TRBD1	TGCAGCGTCCGGACAGGCATGGGAGAGCAGTACTTC	CSVRTGMGEQYF
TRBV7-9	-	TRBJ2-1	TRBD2	TGTGCCAGCAGCTTAGAGCGGGGGTTATACAATGAGCAGTTCTTC	CASSLERGLYNEQFF
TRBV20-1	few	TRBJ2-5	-	TGCAGTGCCGTGACTCCACTTCTAGAGACCCAGTACTTC	CSAVTPLLETQYF
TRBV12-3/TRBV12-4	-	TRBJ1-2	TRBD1	TGTGCCAGCAGTCCCCCGACAGGGGTCGGCTACACCTTC	CASSPPTGVGYTF
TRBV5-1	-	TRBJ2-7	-	TGCGCCAGCAGCTCGTTATACCGGGACACCTACTACGAGCAGTACTTC	CASSSLYRDTYYEQYF
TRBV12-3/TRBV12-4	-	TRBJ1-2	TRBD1	TGTGCCAGCAGTTTAGTGGACAGGAGTAACTATGGCTACACCTTC	CASSLVDRSNYGYTF
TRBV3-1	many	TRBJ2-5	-	TGTGCCAGCAGCCAAGACTTAAAGGACTGGTCTCAAGAGACCCAGTACTTC	CASSQDLKDWSQETQYF
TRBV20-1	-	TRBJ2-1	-	TGCAGTGCCAACCTTCGCCGATCCGGCTGGGATGAGCAGTTCTTC	CSANLRRSGWDEQFF
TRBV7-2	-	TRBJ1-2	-	TGTGCCAGCAGCCCCGGGGGGCCCTATGGCTACACCTTC	CASSPGGPYGYTF
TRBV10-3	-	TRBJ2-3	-	TGTGCCATCAGCGACGCGGCGGGCACAGATACGCAGTATTTT	CAISDAAGTDTQYF
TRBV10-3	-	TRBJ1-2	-	TGTGCCATCAGTGAGTCTGCAGGGCGCGCTAACTATGGCTACACCTTC	CAISESAGRANYGYTF
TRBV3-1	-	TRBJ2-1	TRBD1	TGTGCCAGCAGCCCTAATGACAGGGGGCGCGGCAATGAGCAGTTCTTC	CASSPNDRGRGNEQFF
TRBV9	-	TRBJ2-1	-	TGTGCCAGCAGCGTGAGGGGTAATAAAGACAATGAGCAGTTCTTC	CASSVRGNKDNEQFF
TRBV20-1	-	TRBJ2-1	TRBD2	TGCAGTGCTAGTTTTGGACTAGACCCTAATGAGCAGTTCTTC	CSASFGLDPNEQFF
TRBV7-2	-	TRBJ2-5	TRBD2	TGTGCCAGCAGCCAAAGGGGACTAGCGGGGGGCCAAGAGACCCAGTACTTC	CASSQRGLAGGQETQYF
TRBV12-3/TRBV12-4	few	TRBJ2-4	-	TGTGCCAGCAGTTACGGCACGGTAGCCAAAAACATTCAGTACTTC	CASSYGTVAKNIQYF
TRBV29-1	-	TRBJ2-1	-	TGCAGCGTTACAGGGTTCGACCACAATAAGCAGTTCTTC	CSVTGFDHNKQFF
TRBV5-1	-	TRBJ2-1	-	TGCGCCAGCAGCTTCCCTCAATACAATGAGCAGTTCTTC	CASSFPQYNEQFF
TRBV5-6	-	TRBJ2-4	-	TGTGCCAGCAGCTTCGATACCGTGGGGGACATTCAGTACTTC	CASSFDTVGDIQYF
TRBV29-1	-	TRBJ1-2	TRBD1	TGCAGCGTTGAAAGATCCGGGACAGGGGGCTATGGCTACACCTTC	CSVERSGTGGYGYTF
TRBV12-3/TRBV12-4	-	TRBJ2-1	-	TGTGCCAGCAGGAAGACAGGGAGGAATGAGCAGTTCTTC	CASRKTGRNEQFF
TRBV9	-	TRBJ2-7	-	TGTGCCAGCAGCGTAGGTCCAGGTGTAGAGCAGTACTTC	CASSVGPGVEQYF
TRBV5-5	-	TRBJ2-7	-	TGTGCCAGCAGCTTGGTTCCCAGACTCCCTGAGCAGTACTTC	CASSLVPRLPEQYF
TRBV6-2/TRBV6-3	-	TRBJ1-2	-	TGTGCCAGCAGGCCAGGGTTGGACTATGGCTACACCTTC	CASRPGLDYGYTF
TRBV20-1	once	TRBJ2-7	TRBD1	TGCAGTGCTAGAGTTCCGGGACAGTACGAGCAGTACTTC	CSARVPGQYEQYF
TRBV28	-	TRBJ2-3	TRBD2	TGTGCCAGCAGCCTGCGGGGGAGTACGCAGTATTTT	CASSLRGSTQYF
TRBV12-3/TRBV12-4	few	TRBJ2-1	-	TGTGCCAGCAGTTTTGAGACAGCCAATCAACAGTTCTTC	CASSFETANQQFF
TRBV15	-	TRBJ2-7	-	TGTGCCACCAGCAGAGATTTTCAGAGGGAGCAGTACTTC	CATSRDFQREQYF
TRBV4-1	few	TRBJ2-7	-	TGCGCCAGCAGCCAACCCATGGGGCGGACCTACGAGCAGTACTTC	CASSQPMGRTYEQYF
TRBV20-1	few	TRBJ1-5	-	TGCAGTGCTAGAGGCGCAGGGAGGCCCCAGCATTTT	CSARGAGRPQHF
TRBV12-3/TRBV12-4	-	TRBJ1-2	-	TGTGCCAGCAGTCCAGTGGGACACTATGGCTACACCTTC	CASSPVGHYGYTF
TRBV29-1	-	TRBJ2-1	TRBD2	TGCAGCGTTGAATCGGGACTAGCGGACCCCGGTGAGCAGTTCTTC	CSVESGLADPGEQFF
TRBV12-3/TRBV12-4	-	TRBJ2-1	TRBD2	TGTGCCAGCAGCCCCACTAGCGGGAGTTCCAATGAGCAGTTCTTC	CASSPTSGSSNEQFF
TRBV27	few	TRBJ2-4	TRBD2	TGTGCCAGCAGATTAGCGGGAGAAAACATTCAGTACTTC	CASRLAGENIQYF
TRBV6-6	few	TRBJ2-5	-	TGTGCCAGCAGTTACCTTACGAGCAGTGAGACCCAGTACTTC	CASSYLTSSETQYF
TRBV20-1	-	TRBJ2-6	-	TGCAGTGCTATCGGCAGCTACTCTGGGGCCAACGTCCGGACTTTC	CSAIGSYSGANVRTF
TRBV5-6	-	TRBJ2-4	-	TGTGCCAGCAGCCCAGGGAGACCTCTGGGCATTCAGTACTTC	CASSPGRPLGIQYF
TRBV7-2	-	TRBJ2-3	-	TGTGCCAGCAGCTTAGAAATAAGGGCAGATCGAGGGGCGCAGTATTTT	CASSLEIRADRGAQYF
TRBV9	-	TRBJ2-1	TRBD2	TGTGCCAGCAGCGTATCGTCTAGCGGGTACAATGAGCAGTTCTTC	CASSVSSSGYNEQFF
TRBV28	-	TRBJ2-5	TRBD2	TGTGCCAGCATCGCGCTCCGGGCTAGCGGGAGAGAGACCCAGTACTTC	CASIALRASGRETQYF
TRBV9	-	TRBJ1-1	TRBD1	TGTGCCAGCAGCGTGGGTTCAGGGGGCTGCACTGAAGCTTTCTTT	CASSVGSGGCTEAFF
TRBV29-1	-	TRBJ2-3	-	TGCAGCGCCCAAGATAGCGGCGGGGCAGATACGCAGTATTTT	CSAQDSGGADTQYF